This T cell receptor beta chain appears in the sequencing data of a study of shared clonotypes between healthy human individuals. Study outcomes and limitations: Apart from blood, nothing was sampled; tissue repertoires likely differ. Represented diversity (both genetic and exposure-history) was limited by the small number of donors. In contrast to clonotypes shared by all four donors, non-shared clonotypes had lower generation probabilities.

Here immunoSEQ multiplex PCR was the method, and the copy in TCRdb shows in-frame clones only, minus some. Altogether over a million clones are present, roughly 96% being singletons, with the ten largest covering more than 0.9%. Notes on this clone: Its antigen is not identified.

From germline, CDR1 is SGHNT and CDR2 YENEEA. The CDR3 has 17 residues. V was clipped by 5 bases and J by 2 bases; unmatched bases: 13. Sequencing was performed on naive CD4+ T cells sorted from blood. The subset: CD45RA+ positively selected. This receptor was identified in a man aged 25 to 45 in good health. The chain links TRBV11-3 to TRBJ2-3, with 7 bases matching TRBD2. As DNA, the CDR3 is TGTGCCAGCAGCCGCACACAACTAGCGAGAAACACAGATACGCAGTATTTT. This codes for CASSRTQLARNTDTQYF.